The text below deals with one TCR beta chain. The antigen is unknown. Germline CDR1 reads SQVTM; CDR2 reads ANQGSEA. The ends lost 3 bases at V and 6 bases at J; junction bases unmatched: 5. This CDR3 has 14 residues. The assay was immunoSEQ multiplex PCR, and TCRdb's table has in-frame clones only and misses some. The sample includes about 100,000 clones, approximately 88% of them seen just once. This record belongs to a study of T cell responses to AZD1222 COVID-19 vaccine. Study overall: Pooled together were second doses at about 4 or about 12 weeks.

Study findings and constraints: Epitopes outside B.1.351 and B.1.1.7 mutated regions reportedly drew nearly half of spike TCRs.

Sequenced material: peripheral blood, taken on day 0 of AZD1222 vaccination. This sequence originates from an adult in good health. V gene TRBV29-1 combines with J gene TRBJ2-1, with 10 nucleotides matching TRBD2. CDR3 DNA sequence: TGCAGCGTTGATCAGTCTAGCGGGAGCAATGAGCAGTTCTTC. It translates to CSVDQSSGSNEQFF.